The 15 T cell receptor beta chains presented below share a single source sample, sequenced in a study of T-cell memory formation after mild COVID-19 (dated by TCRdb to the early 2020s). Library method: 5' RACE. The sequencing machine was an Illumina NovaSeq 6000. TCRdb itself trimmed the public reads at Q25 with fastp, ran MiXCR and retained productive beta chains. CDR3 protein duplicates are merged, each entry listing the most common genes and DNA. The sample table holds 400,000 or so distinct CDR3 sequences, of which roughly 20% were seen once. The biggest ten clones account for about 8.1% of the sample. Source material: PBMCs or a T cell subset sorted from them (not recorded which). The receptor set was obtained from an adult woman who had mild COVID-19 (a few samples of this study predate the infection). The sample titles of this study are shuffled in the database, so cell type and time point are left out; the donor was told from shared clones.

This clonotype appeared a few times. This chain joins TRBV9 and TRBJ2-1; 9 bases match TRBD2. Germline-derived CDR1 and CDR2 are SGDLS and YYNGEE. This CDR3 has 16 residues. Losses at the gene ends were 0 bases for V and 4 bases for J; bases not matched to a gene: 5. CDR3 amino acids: CASSVVAGGPYNEQFF. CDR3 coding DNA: TGTGCCAGCAGCGTAGTGGCGGGAGGGCCGTACAATGAGCAGTTCTTC.

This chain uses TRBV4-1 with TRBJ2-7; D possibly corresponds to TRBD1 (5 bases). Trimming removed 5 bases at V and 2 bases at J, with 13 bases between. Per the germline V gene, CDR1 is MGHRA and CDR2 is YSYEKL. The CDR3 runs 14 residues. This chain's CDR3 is CASSYGHGPYEQYF. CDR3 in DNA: TGCGCCAGCAGCTATGGACACGGGCCCTACGAGCAGTACTTC.

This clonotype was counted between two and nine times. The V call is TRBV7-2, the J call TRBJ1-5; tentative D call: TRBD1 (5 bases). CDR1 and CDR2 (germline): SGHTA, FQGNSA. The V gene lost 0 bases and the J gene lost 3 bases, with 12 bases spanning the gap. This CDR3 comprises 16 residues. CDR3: CASSLAAQGFNQPQHF. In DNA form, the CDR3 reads TGTGCCAGCAGCTTAGCGGCTCAGGGTTTCAATCAGCCCCAGCATTTT. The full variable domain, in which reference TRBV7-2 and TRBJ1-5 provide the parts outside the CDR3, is GAGVSQSPSNKVTEKGKDVELRCDPISGHTALYWYRQSLGQGLEFLIYFQGNSAPDKSGLPSDRFSAERTGGSVSTLTIQRTQQEDSAVYLCASSLAAQGFNQPQHFGDGTRLSIL.

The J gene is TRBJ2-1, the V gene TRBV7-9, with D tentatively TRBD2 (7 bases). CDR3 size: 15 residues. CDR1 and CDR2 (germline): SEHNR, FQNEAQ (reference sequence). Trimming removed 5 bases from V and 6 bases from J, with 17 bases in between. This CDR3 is CASSPGASGTNEQFF. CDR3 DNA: TGTGCCAGCAGCCCGGGGGCTAGCGGCACCAATGAGCAGTTCTTC. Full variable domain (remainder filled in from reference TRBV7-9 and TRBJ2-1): DTGVSQNPRHKITKRGQNVTFRCDPISEHNRLYWYRQTLGQGPEFLTYFQNEAQLEKSRLLSDRFSAERPKGSFSTLEIQRTEQGDSAMYLCASSPGASGTNEQFFGPGTRLTVL.

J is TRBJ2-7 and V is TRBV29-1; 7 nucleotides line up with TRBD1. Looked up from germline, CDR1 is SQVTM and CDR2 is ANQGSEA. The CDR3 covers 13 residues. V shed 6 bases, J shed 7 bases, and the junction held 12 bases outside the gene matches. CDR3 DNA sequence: TGCAGCGTACCCGGGAAGGGGGCCCTAGAGCAGTACTTC. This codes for CSVPGKGALEQYF.

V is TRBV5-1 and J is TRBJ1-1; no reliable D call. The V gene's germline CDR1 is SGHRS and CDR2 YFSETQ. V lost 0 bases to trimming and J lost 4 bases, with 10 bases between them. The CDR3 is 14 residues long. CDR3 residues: CASSLGSEGTEAFF. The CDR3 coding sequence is TGCGCCAGCAGCTTGGGGTCGGAGGGCACTGAAGCTTTCTTT.

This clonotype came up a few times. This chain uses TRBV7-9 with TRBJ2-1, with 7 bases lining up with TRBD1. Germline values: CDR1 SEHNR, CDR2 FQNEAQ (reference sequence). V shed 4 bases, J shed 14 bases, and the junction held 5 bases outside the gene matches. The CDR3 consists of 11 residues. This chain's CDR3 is CASSYRDSEFF. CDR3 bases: TGTGCCAGCAGCTACCGGGACAGTGAGTTCTTC.

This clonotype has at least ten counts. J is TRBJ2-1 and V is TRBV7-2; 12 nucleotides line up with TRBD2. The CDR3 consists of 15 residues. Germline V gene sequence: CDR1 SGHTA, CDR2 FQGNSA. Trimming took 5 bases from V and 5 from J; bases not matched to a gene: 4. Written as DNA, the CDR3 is TGTGCCAGCAGCCCCGGACTAGCGGGGAACAATGAGCAGTTCTTC. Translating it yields CASSPGLAGNNEQFF. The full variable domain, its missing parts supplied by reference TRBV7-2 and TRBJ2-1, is GAGVSQSPSNKVTEKGKDVELRCDPISGHTALYWYRQSLGQGLEFLIYFQGNSAPDKSGLPSDRFSAERTGGSVSTLTIQRTQQEDSAVYLCASSPGLAGNNEQFFGPGTRLTVL.

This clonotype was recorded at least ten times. The CDR3 DNA sequence: TGCGCCAGCCATGAGGGATACTCCTACAATGAGCAGTTCTTC. Translating gives CASHEGYSYNEQFF. The chain carries TRBV5-1 and TRBJ2-1; a possible D gene is TRBD2 (5 bases). This CDR3 is built from 14 residues. Germline V gives CDR1 SGHRS, CDR2 YFSETQ. Trimming shortened V by 7 bases and J by 0 bases, and 11 bases separated the two germline ends.

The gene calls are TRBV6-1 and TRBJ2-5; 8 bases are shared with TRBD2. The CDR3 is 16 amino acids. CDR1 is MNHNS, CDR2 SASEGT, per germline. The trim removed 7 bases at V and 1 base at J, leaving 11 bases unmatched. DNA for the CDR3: TGTGCCAGCAACCGTAGACGGGGGGGCCCCCAAGAGACCCAGTACTTC. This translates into CASNRRRGGPQETQYF.

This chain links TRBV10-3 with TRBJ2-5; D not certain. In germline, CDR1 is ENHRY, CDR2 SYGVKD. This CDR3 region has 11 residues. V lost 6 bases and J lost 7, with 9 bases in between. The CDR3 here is CAISGNGTQYF. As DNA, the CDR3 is TGTGCCATCAGCGGTAATGGGACCCAGTACTTC.

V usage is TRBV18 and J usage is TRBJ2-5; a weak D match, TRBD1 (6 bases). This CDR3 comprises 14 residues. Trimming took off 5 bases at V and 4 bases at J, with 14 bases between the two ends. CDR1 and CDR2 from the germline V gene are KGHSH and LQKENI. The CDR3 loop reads CASSASWGRETQYF. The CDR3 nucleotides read TGTGCCAGCTCAGCCTCGTGGGGGCGAGAGACCCAGTACTTC.

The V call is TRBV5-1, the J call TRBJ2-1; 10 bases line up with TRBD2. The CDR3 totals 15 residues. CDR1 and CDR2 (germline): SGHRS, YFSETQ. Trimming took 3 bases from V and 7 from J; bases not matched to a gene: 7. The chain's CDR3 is CASSSLAGVVNEQFF. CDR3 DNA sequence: TGCGCCAGCAGCTCTCTAGCGGGAGTAGTTAATGAGCAGTTCTTC. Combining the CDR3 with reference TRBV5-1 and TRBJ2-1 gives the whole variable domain KAGVTQTPRYLIKTRGQQVTLSCSPISGHRSVSWYQQTPGQGLQFLFEYFSETQRNKGNFPGRFSGRQFSNSRSEMNVSTLELGDSALYLCASSSLAGVVNEQFFGPGTRLTVL.

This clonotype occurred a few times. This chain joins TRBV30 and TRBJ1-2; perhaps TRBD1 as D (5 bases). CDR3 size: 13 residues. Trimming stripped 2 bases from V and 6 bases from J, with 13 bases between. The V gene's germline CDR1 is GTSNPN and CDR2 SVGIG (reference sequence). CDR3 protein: CAWSSGQWDGYTF. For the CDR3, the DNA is TGTGCCTGGAGTTCGGGGCAATGGGATGGCTACACCTTC.

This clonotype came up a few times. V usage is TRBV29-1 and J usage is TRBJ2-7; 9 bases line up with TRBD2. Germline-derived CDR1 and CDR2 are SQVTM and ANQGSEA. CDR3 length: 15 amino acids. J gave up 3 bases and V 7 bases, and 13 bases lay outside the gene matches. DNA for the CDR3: TGCAGCGCTTCCCTGTGGGTAGCGGGAGTCTACGAGCAGTACTTC. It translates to CSASLWVAGVYEQYF.